This is a list of T cell receptor beta chains from one sample in a study of control samples from healthy donors and cancer patients. Here immunoSEQ multiplex PCR was the method, and the copy in TCRdb shows in-frame clones only, minus some. The repertoire holds about 120,000 clones, with about 90% as singletons. Source material: blood. These receptors originate from a man aged 50 or older in good health. Both conserved end residues are part of each CDR3. The order of the fields is D gene, J gene, clone size, V gene, CDR3 DNA, CDR3 protein. D genes are given only for firm matches. Expanded clones get a size class; other rows say once, few or many, or leave the size out.

d_gene: TRBD1; j_gene: TRBJ1-5; abundance: NA; v_gene: TRBV7-2; CDR3nt: TGTGCCAGCAGCCCTGGACAGGGGAGGCAGCCCCAGCATTTT; CDR3aa: CASSPGQGRQPQHF
d_gene: NA; j_gene: TRBJ2-2; abundance: NA; v_gene: TRBV9; CDR3nt: TGTGCCAGCAGCGTAGGCGGGGGCGCAGCCGGGGAGCTGTTTTTT; CDR3aa: CASSVGGGAAGELFF
d_gene: TRBD2; j_gene: TRBJ2-7; abundance: once; v_gene: TRBV4-1; CDR3nt: TGCGCCAGCAGCCTTGAACCCCTCGGACTAGCATACGAGCAGTACTTC; CDR3aa: CASSLEPLGLAYEQYF
d_gene: NA; j_gene: TRBJ2-7; abundance: NA; v_gene: TRBV11-2; CDR3nt: TGTGCCAGCAGCTTCGGGGAGGACTACGAGCAGTACTTC; CDR3aa: CASSFGEDYEQYF
d_gene: NA; j_gene: TRBJ2-7; abundance: NA; v_gene: TRBV27; CDR3nt: TGTGCCAGCAGTCCCGGAACAACAAGCTACGAGCAGTACTTC; CDR3aa: CASSPGTTSYEQYF
d_gene: NA; j_gene: TRBJ2-5; abundance: NA; v_gene: TRBV11-2; CDR3nt: TGTGCCAGCAGCTTAAATCGGGCAGGGAAGGGGGAGACCCAGTACTTC; CDR3aa: CASSLNRAGKGETQYF
d_gene: NA; j_gene: TRBJ2-3; abundance: NA; v_gene: TRBV7-2; CDR3nt: TGTGCCAGCAGCCTACAGGGCACATATACCAAGGCAGATACGCAGTATTTT; CDR3aa: CASSLQGTYTKADTQYF
d_gene: NA; j_gene: TRBJ2-2; abundance: NA; v_gene: TRBV7-2; CDR3nt: TGTGCCAGCAGCTTAGGGGGCAGGGCGTCACGGGAGCTGTTTTTT; CDR3aa: CASSLGGRASRELFF
d_gene: NA; j_gene: TRBJ1-1; abundance: NA; v_gene: TRBV6-5; CDR3nt: TGTGCCAGCAGTCCGGAGGTTTTAGTCGAAGCTTTCTTT; CDR3aa: CASSPEVLVEAFF
d_gene: NA; j_gene: TRBJ2-1; abundance: NA; v_gene: TRBV5-1; CDR3nt: TGCGCCAGCGACCCGGGTTCTAATTCCTACAATGAGCAGTTCTTC; CDR3aa: CASDPGSNSYNEQFF
d_gene: NA; j_gene: TRBJ1-2; abundance: NA; v_gene: TRBV14; CDR3nt: TGTGCCAGCAGCCAAGTCGGGCAGGGGTATGGCTACACCTTC; CDR3aa: CASSQVGQGYGYTF
d_gene: NA; j_gene: TRBJ1-5; abundance: once; v_gene: TRBV5-8; CDR3nt: TGTGCCAGCAGCTTGGCCCTAGACAGCCAGCCCCAGCATTTT; CDR3aa: CASSLALDSQPQHF
d_gene: TRBD1; j_gene: TRBJ2-5; abundance: NA; v_gene: TRBV6-6; CDR3nt: TGTGCCTCGACAGGGATGCAGGAGACCCAGTACTTC; CDR3aa: CASTGMQETQYF
d_gene: TRBD1; j_gene: TRBJ1-5; abundance: few; v_gene: TRBV6-6; CDR3nt: TGTGCCAGCAGGACACAGGGGTCCCAGCCCCAGCATTTT; CDR3aa: CASRTQGSQPQHF
d_gene: NA; j_gene: TRBJ1-2; abundance: NA; v_gene: TRBV11-2; CDR3nt: TGTGCCAGCAGCTTAGTGGCGGGCGGTGATGGCTACACCTTC; CDR3aa: CASSLVAGGDGYTF
d_gene: NA; j_gene: TRBJ1-2; abundance: once; v_gene: TRBV19; CDR3nt: TGTGCCAGTAGTACCATCGGACTCTCGGATGGCTACACCTTC; CDR3aa: CASSTIGLSDGYTF
d_gene: NA; j_gene: TRBJ2-1; abundance: NA; v_gene: TRBV19; CDR3nt: TGTGCCAGTAGTATAGCGGGGGGACAGGACAATGAGCAGTTCTTC; CDR3aa: CASSIAGGQDNEQFF
d_gene: NA; j_gene: TRBJ1-2; abundance: NA; v_gene: TRBV6-2/TRBV6-3; CDR3nt: TGTGCCAGCAGTTACTCCCGGGGACGGAACTATGGCTACACCTTC; CDR3aa: CASSYSRGRNYGYTF
d_gene: TRBD1; j_gene: TRBJ1-2; abundance: once; v_gene: TRBV19; CDR3nt: TGTGCCAGTAGTTTATTAGCAGGCAGGGGGAACTATGGCTACACCTTC; CDR3aa: CASSLLAGRGNYGYTF
d_gene: NA; j_gene: TRBJ2-3; abundance: NA; v_gene: TRBV5-6; CDR3nt: TGTGCCAGCAGCCTCCCGGACACCTCGGGGGATACGCAGTATTTT; CDR3aa: CASSLPDTSGDTQYF
d_gene: NA; j_gene: TRBJ2-2; abundance: NA; v_gene: TRBV7-9; CDR3nt: TGTGCCAGCAGCTTATGGAGCACCGGGGAGCTGTTTTTT; CDR3aa: CASSLWSTGELFF
d_gene: NA; j_gene: TRBJ1-3; abundance: NA; v_gene: TRBV14; CDR3nt: TGTGCCAGCAGCCTTCCCCGGGGCCGCTCTGGAAACACCATATATTTT; CDR3aa: CASSLPRGRSGNTIYF
d_gene: TRBD1; j_gene: TRBJ1-4; abundance: NA; v_gene: TRBV27; CDR3nt: TGTGCCAGCAGCCCGGGACAGGAGCATGAAAAACTGTTTTTT; CDR3aa: CASSPGQEHEKLFF
d_gene: NA; j_gene: TRBJ1-1; abundance: NA; v_gene: TRBV12-3/TRBV12-4; CDR3nt: TGTGCCAGCAGCCCGACAAGTAGCACTGAAGCTTTCTTT; CDR3aa: CASSPTSSTEAFF
d_gene: NA; j_gene: TRBJ2-1; abundance: NA; v_gene: TRBV24-1; CDR3nt: TGTGCCACCAGTGATCCCGGACAAGGGGCATACAATGAGCAGTTCTTC; CDR3aa: CATSDPGQGAYNEQFF
d_gene: TRBD1; j_gene: TRBJ2-3; abundance: once; v_gene: TRBV7-9; CDR3nt: TGTGCCAGCAGCTTGGACAGGGTAACAGATACGCAGTATTTT; CDR3aa: CASSLDRVTDTQYF
d_gene: NA; j_gene: TRBJ1-2; abundance: NA; v_gene: TRBV3-1/TRBV3-2; CDR3nt: TGTGCCAGCAGCCAAGTCACGAGGGGCCCTAACTATGGCTACACCTTC; CDR3aa: CASSQVTRGPNYGYTF
d_gene: TRBD1; j_gene: TRBJ1-4; abundance: NA; v_gene: TRBV7-2; CDR3nt: TGTGCCAGCAGCGTCACAGGGGTGGGCACTAATGAAAAACTGTTTTTT; CDR3aa: CASSVTGVGTNEKLFF
d_gene: NA; j_gene: TRBJ1-1; abundance: NA; v_gene: TRBV19; CDR3nt: TGTGCCAGTAGTATAGGGCCCGGGGGCGCGATGAACACTGAAGCTTTCTTT; CDR3aa: CASSIGPGGAMNTEAFF
d_gene: NA; j_gene: TRBJ1-3; abundance: NA; v_gene: TRBV19; CDR3nt: TGTGCCAGTAGACCTATTGCCTCTGGAAACACCATATATTTT; CDR3aa: CASRPIASGNTIYF
d_gene: TRBD1; j_gene: TRBJ2-7; abundance: NA; v_gene: TRBV7-9; CDR3nt: TGTGCCAGCAGCTTCGCCCAGGGGGCCGCCTCCTACGAGCAGTACTTC; CDR3aa: CASSFAQGAASYEQYF
d_gene: TRBD1; j_gene: TRBJ1-1; abundance: NA; v_gene: TRBV6-1; CDR3nt: TGTGCCAGCCGTGATGACAGGGTAAAGGCTTTCTTT; CDR3aa: CASRDDRVKAFF
d_gene: NA; j_gene: TRBJ2-7; abundance: NA; v_gene: TRBV6-5; CDR3nt: TGTGCCAGCAGTTACCTTTCAAGGGGATCTTACGAGCAGTACTTC; CDR3aa: CASSYLSRGSYEQYF
d_gene: NA; j_gene: TRBJ1-1; abundance: NA; v_gene: TRBV12-3/TRBV12-4; CDR3nt: TGTGCCAGCAGTCGACCGGGACTTCTAGGGGCTTTCTTT; CDR3aa: CASSRPGLLGAFF
d_gene: TRBD1; j_gene: TRBJ1-1; abundance: NA; v_gene: TRBV27; CDR3nt: TGTGCCAGCAGTAGCCGGGACAGGGATGAAACTGAAGCTTTCTTT; CDR3aa: CASSSRDRDETEAFF
d_gene: NA; j_gene: TRBJ2-5; abundance: NA; v_gene: TRBV4-1; CDR3nt: TGCGCCAGCAGCCAAGTAAAAACACTTCAAGAGACCCAGTACTTC; CDR3aa: CASSQVKTLQETQYF